This T cell receptor beta chain is from a study of T cell responses to AZD1222 COVID-19 vaccine (TCRdb year 2021). Some background on the complete study: AZD1222 recipients with second doses at about 4 weeks or about 12 weeks were pooled, because spike-specific TCR depth and breadth did not differ between schedules. TCR sequencing was performed for over 230 trial participants, of whom 207 were given two doses of AZD1222 and some 26 were given two doses of MenACWY control vaccine. Enrollment into the trials was organized by age into subgroups of 18-55, 56-69 and 70-plus years, and those subgroups contained roughly 150, 30 and 60 TCR-sequenced participants, respectively. Broader findings and caveats from the paper: After two AZD1222 doses, both the breadth and the depth of spike-specific TCRs were significantly higher than at day 0 and than in MenACWY recipients. No day 14 peak-response samples were available, so repertoires were characterized only after the peak T cell response. Most participants were white British and females outnumbered males, and the authors suggested that clonal diversity may have been underestimated. Only five or six AZD1222 recipients were SARS-CoV-2 seropositive at baseline, limiting conclusions about previously exposed vaccinees. The vaccine-associated CD4 TCRs covered the entire spike protein, and the dominant responses fell in regions 160-218 and 743-854. Epitopes outside the regions mutated in the B.1.351 and B.1.1.7 variants were reportedly recognized by nearly half of the unique spike-specific TCRs. The 56-69-year group was small, and its depth increase did not reach significance, likely because of low power.

The time point tag for this specimen amounts to: baseline before first vaccination. Vaccinee samples came from UK trials COV001 and COV002, including a single-blind randomized controlled phase 2/3 trial of AZD1222 (ChAdOx1 nCoV-19) in healthy adults. For TCRbeta chain sequencing, PBMC samples were collected from trial participants at day 0 and at day 28 after the second dose. On this clone: Its antigen remains undetermined. Base qualities are not at hand, and no much larger clone is one base apart.

The CDR3 regions of human TCRbeta chains were subjected to immunosequencing. In the original analysis: Repertoire TCRs were matched against a reference library of SARS-CoV-2-specific TCRs generated with the MIRA antigen-specificity platform. Breadth was defined as the fraction of unique TCRs that were SARS-CoV-2-associated. Depth was defined as the fraction of total T cells that were SARS-CoV-2-associated. Using the MIRA data, each spike-specific TCR was assigned both to the spike region to which the TCR was reactive and to a CD4 or CD8 class. Log10-transformed breadth and depth values were compared by one-way ANOVA with Sidak's multiple comparisons tests. TCRdb retrieved this table from immuneACCESS and kept in-frame rearrangements only. Not all clones are present; in checked studies, unresolved V genes account for under half, and no reason is known for the remainder. From that table come the V and J calls and clone size; the DNA was used to work out D and trimming. The sample data list some 56,000 clones, and approximately 83% of these were observed just once. The ten most abundant clones make up roughly 16% of the sample.

CDR1 is given as KGHDR and CDR2 as SFDVKD, both from the germline V gene. The junction shows trimming of 4 bases on V and 0 bases on J, plus 9 bases between the germline ends. The CDR3 starts with the cysteine, ends with the phenylalanine, and has 15 residues. Left in the record is the CDR3 DNA by itself, 45 bases read in frame from the first base. The sequenced sample was peripheral blood, obtained on day 0 of AZD1222 vaccination. This clonotype originated in an adult in good health. The rearrangement combines TRBV24-1 with TRBJ1-5; the D region possibly corresponds to TRBD1 (5 bases align). The DNA sequence is TGTGCCACCAGTGAGGAGGGGTATAGCAATCAGCCCCAGCATTTT. Translated, this is CATSEEGYSNQPQHF.